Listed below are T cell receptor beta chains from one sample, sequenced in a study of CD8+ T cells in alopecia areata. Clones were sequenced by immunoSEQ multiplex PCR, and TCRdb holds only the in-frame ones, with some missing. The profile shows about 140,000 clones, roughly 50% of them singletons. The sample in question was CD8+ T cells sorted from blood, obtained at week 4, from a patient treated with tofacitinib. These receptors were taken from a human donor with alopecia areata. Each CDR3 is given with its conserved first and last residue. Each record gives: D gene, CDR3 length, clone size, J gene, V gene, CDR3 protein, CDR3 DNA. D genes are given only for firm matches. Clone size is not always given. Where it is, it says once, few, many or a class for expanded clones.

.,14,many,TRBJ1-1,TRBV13,CASGGEGGPNEAFF,TGTGCCAGCGGGGGAGAGGGCGGTCCCAATGAAGCTTTCTTT
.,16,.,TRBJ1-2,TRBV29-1,CSVEERLITSNYGYTF,TGCAGCGTGGAAGAGCGTTTGATCACCTCTAACTATGGCTACACCTTC
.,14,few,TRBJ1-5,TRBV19,CASSVRDNNQPQHF,TGTGCCAGTAGTGTCCGGGACAACAATCAGCCCCAGCATTTT
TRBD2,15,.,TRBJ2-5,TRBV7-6,CASSLRTSTMETQYF,TGTGCCAGCAGCTTAAGGACTAGCACCATGGAGACCCAGTACTTC
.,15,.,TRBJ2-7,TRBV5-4,CASSPPWAEPYEQYF,TGTGCCAGCAGCCCCCCTTGGGCAGAACCATACGAGCAGTACTTC
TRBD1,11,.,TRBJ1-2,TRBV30,CALRDSYGYTF,TGTGCCTTGAGGGACAGCTATGGCTACACCTTC
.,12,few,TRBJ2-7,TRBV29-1,CSVAGAGYEQYF,TGCAGCGTTGCAGGGGCGGGATACGAGCAGTACTTC
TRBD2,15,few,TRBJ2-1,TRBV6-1,CASSELADSYNEQFF,TGTGCCAGCAGTGAGCTAGCGGACTCCTACAATGAGCAGTTCTTC
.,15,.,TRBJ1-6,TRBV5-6,CASSLLGAGNSPLHF,TGTGCCAGCAGCCTGCTGGGAGCGGGCAATTCACCCCTCCACTTT
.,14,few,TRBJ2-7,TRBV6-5,CASSELGDLYEQYF,TGTGCCAGCAGTGAATTAGGGGACCTCTACGAGCAGTACTTC
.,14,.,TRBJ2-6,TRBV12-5,CASGWTSGANVLTF,TGTGCTAGTGGTTGGACGTCTGGGGCCAACGTCCTGACTTTC
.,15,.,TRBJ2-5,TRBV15,CATSRAPEGRETQYF,TGTGCCACCAGCAGAGCGCCGGAGGGGCGGGAGACCCAGTACTTC
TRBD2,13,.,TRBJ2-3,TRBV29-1,CSVYSGETDTQYF,TGCAGCGTCTATAGCGGGGAGACAGATACGCAGTATTTT
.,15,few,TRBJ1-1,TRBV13,CASSGGVDLNTEAFF,TGTGCCAGCAGCGGGGGGGTCGACTTGAACACTGAAGCTTTCTTT
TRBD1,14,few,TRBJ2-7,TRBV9,CASSVEGTGIKQYF,TGTGCCAGCAGCGTAGAAGGGACAGGGATAAAGCAGTACTTC
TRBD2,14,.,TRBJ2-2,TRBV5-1,CASSTESGDGELFF,TGCGCCAGCAGCACGGAGAGCGGGGACGGGGAGCTGTTTTTT
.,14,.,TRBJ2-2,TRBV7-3,CATHPGLNTGELFF,TGTGCCACCCATCCGGGTCTCAACACCGGGGAGCTGTTTTTT
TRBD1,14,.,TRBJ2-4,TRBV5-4,CASRPQGDGNIQYF,TGTGCCAGCCGCCCCCAGGGGGATGGGAACATTCAGTACTTC
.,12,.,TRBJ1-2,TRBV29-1,CSGLDRHYGYTF,TGCAGCGGCCTGGACAGACACTATGGCTACACCTTC
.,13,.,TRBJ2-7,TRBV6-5,CASSYYVGYEQYF,TGTGCCAGCAGTTATTATGTCGGCTACGAGCAGTACTTC
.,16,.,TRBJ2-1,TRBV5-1,CASSLQGSSSYNEQFF,TGCGCCAGCAGCTTACAGGGCTCCAGCTCCTACAATGAGCAGTTCTTC
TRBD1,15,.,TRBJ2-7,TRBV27,CASSWGQDRPYEQYF,TGTGCCAGCAGTTGGGGGCAGGACAGGCCCTACGAGCAGTACTTC
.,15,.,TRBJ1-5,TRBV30,CAWSVNRGSNQPQHF,TGTGCCTGGAGTGTAAATCGAGGTAGCAATCAGCCCCAGCATTTT
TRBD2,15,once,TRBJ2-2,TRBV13,CASRLAGGATGELFF,TGTGCCAGCAGACTGGCGGGAGGGGCCACCGGGGAGCTGTTTTTT
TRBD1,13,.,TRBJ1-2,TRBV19,CASSVGTGIGYTF,TGTGCCAGTAGTGTAGGGACAGGGATCGGCTACACCTTC
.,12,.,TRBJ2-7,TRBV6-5,CASSYPGYEQYF,TGTGCCAGCAGTTATCCGGGCTACGAGCAGTACTTC
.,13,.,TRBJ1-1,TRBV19,CASRRRPWTEAFF,TGTGCCAGTAGGCGCAGGCCGTGGACTGAAGCTTTCTTT
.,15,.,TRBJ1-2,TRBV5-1,CASSPQSGPEYGYTF,TGCGCCAGCAGCCCTCAATCCGGGCCCGAATATGGCTACACCTTC
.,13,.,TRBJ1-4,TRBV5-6,CASSSGWDEKLFF,TGTGCCAGCAGCTCCGGGTGGGATGAAAAACTGTTTTTT
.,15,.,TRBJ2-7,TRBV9,CASSLSGTGSYEQYF,TGTGCCAGCAGCCTATCCGGGACGGGCTCCTACGAGCAGTACTTC
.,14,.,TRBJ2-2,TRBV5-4,CASSLRANTGELFF,TGTGCCAGCAGCTTGCGGGCGAACACCGGGGAGCTGTTTTTT
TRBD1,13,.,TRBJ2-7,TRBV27,CASSRDSSYEQYF,TGTGCCAGCAGTAGGGACAGCTCCTACGAGCAGTACTTC
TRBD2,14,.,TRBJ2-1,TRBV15,CATSRDGGSYEQFF,TGTGCCACCAGCAGAGACGGCGGGAGCTATGAGCAGTTCTTC
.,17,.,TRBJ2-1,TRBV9,CASSVEGRALQDNEQFF,TGTGCCAGCAGCGTAGAAGGAAGGGCCCTTCAGGACAATGAGCAGTTCTTC
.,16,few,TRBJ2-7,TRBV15,CATSRDEEDGLYEQYF,TGTGCCACCAGCAGAGATGAGGAGGATGGTCTCTACGAGCAGTACTTC
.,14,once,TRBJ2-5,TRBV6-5,CASRENRGFGTQYF,TGTGCCAGCAGGGAAAATCGGGGTTTCGGGACCCAGTACTTC
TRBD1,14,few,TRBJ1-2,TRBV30,CAWTTGGDPYGYTF,TGTGCCTGGACAACAGGGGGCGATCCCTATGGCTACACCTTC
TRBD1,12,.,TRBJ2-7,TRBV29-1,CSVEHRGHEQYF,TGCAGCGTTGAACACAGGGGCCACGAGCAGTACTTC
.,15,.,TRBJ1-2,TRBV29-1,CSVEGKLRANYGYTF,TGCAGCGTTGAAGGGAAACTGAGAGCTAACTATGGCTACACCTTC
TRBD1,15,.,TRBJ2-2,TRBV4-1,CASSQRDSYTGELFF,TGCGCCAGCAGCCAGAGGGACAGTTACACCGGGGAGCTGTTTTTT
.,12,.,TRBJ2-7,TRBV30,CAWSVLPGEQYF,TGTGCCTGGAGTGTACTACCAGGCGAGCAGTACTTC
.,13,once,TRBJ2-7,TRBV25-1,CASSPYSTPVPYF,TGTGCCAGCAGTCCCTATTCGACGCCAGTGCCGTACTTC
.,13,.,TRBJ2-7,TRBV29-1,CSVEIGGDDEQYF,TGCAGCGTTGAGATCGGGGGTGACGACGAGCAGTACTTC
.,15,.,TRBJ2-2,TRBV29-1,CSVEVTTVNTGELFF,TGCAGCGTTGAAGTTACGACAGTAAACACCGGGGAGCTGTTTTTT
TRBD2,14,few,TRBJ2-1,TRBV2,CAANLAGVSNEQFF,TGTGCCGCCAACCTAGCGGGGGTCTCCAATGAGCAGTTCTTC
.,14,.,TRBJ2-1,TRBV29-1,CSVFGGLSYNEQFF,TGCAGCGTCTTCGGGGGGCTCTCCTACAATGAGCAGTTCTTC
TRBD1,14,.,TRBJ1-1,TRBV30,CAWSVGAGGTEAFF,TGTGCCTGGAGTGTAGGGGCAGGGGGCACTGAAGCTTTCTTT
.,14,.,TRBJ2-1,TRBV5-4,CASTPGGSYNEQFF,TGTGCCAGCACCCCTGGGGGGTCCTACAATGAGCAGTTCTTC
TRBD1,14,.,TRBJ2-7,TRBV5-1,CASSLGTGGYEQYF,TGCGCCAGCAGCTTGGGGACAGGGGGCTACGAGCAGTACTTC
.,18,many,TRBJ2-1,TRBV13,CASSLGFGASSSYNEQFF,TGTGCCAGCAGTTTAGGGTTCGGGGCTTCGAGCTCCTACAATGAGCAGTTCTTC
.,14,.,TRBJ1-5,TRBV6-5,CASSYTQGNQPQHF,TGTGCCAGCAGTTACACACAGGGCAATCAGCCCCAGCATTTT